Below are 5 T cell receptor beta chains sequenced from a single sample in a study of CD8+ T cells in alopecia areata (dated 2018 in TCRdb). Library construction relied on the immunoSEQ multiplex PCR assay. RNA was extracted from all samples and reverse transcribed into cDNA as template for TCR sequencing. Sourced from immuneACCESS, this table was stored by TCRdb with only in-frame sequences that have V and J called. A share of the clones is absent; for the studies checked, an unresolved V gene accounts for under half, and the remainder has no known explanation. The sample table holds roughly 120,000 clones, of which roughly two fifths were seen once. Of the sample, 2.5% to 3.5% falls within the top ten clones. The sequenced material came from CD4+ T cells sorted from blood. The source is a human donor with alopecia areata.

This sequence joins TRBV29-1 and TRBJ1-1, with 7 bases fitting TRBD1. V gave up 6 bases and J gave up 1 base; unmatched junction bases: 8. There are 14 residues in the CDR3. Per germline, CDR1 SQVTM and CDR2 ANQGSEA. DNA of the CDR3: TGCAGCGTCTTATCCGGGACAGCGAACACTGAAGCTTTCTTT. Its translation is CSVLSGTANTEAFF.

This clone was observed a few times. J is TRBJ1-2 and V is TRBV16; D is undetermined. The CDR3 extends over 15 amino acids. V lost 0 bases and J 1 base, leaving 9 bases between the germline ends. Germline-derived CDR1 and CDR2 are KGHSY and FQNENV. The CDR3 loop is CASSQSRAINYGYTF. The CDR3 DNA follows: TGTGCCAGCAGCCAATCAAGGGCCATTAACTATGGCTACACCTTC.

This chain connects TRBV11-2 to TRBJ2-7, with TRBD1 matching 8 bases. The length of the CDR3 is 15 residues. The V gene end was trimmed by 1 base and the J gene end by 3 bases; junction bases not matched to a gene: 5. The V gene's germline CDR1 is SGHAT and CDR2 FQNNGV. CDR3 sequence: CASSLGQGAIYEQYF. CDR3 sequence (DNA): TGTGCCAGCAGCTTAGGGCAGGGGGCTATCTACGAGCAGTACTTC.

The chain has TRBV4-1 and TRBJ1-5; weak D call: TRBD1 (5 bases). CDR1 and CDR2 from the germline V gene are MGHRA and YSYEKL. The CDR3 extends over 16 amino acids. V lost 1 base, J lost 0 bases, and 10 bases lay in between. DNA of the CDR3: TGCGCCAGCAGCCAAGCCACAGGTTATAGCAATCAGCCCCAGCATTTT. It specifies CASSQATGYSNQPQHF.

The chain links TRBV11-3 to TRBJ2-1; D is unclear. V lost 5 bases, J lost 6 bases, and 14 bases lay in between. This CDR3 region has 14 residues. Looked up from germline, CDR1 is SGHNT and CDR2 is YENEEA. The CDR3 protein is CASSISSGVNEQFF. The DNA for the CDR3 is TGTGCCAGCAGCATAAGTAGTGGGGTCAATGAGCAGTTCTTC.